A single sample is the source of the 20 T cell receptor beta chains below, sequenced in a study of blood T cells in healthy people across ages. It was with a sample-barcoded 5' primer and a J-beta primer mix that a second PCR of about 6 to 11 cycles was run. TCRdb independently ran MiXCR on the 5' RACE reads; one entry per CDR3 protein. The sample has 1.5 million to 2 million distinct CDR3 sequences, around 50% seen once. Sequencing used blood. Receptors originate from a woman aged 40 to 50 in good health.

V and J are TRBV9 and TRBJ2-3; D gene unclear. Between the trimmed V and J ends, which lost 5 bases and 2 bases, there was a span of 9 bases. This CDR3 region has 13 residues. In germline, CDR1 is SGDLS, CDR2 YYNGEE. This CDR3 is CASSRADTDTQYF. CDR3 coding DNA: TGTGCCAGCAGTCGGGCAGACACAGATACGCAGTATTTT.

V is TRBV20-1 and J is TRBJ2-3; 9 bases fit TRBD2. Germline V CDR1 and CDR2: DFQATT, SNEGSKA (reference sequence). J was trimmed by 7 bases and V by 0 bases; bases with no gene match: 8. The CDR3 contains 15 residues. The CDR3 sequence is CSAREGAGGGNTQYF. Here the CDR3 DNA reads TGCAGTGCTAGAGAGGGAGCGGGGGGTGGTAATACGCAGTATTTT.

This clonotype was counted only a few times. Given a much more abundant clone one base away, this may be a read error. The gene calls are TRBV7-9 and TRBJ2-6, with unresolved D. The CDR3 extends over 12 amino acids. V lost 6 bases and J lost 3, with 3 bases in between. In germline, CDR1 is SEHNR, CDR2 FQNEAQ (reference sequence). The DNA of the CDR3 is TGTGCCAGCAGAATTGGGGCCAACGTCCTGACTTTC. It specifies CASRIGANVLTF.

This clonotype has just a few counts. The chain uses TRBV27 and TRBJ2-3; D unresolved. Trimming cost V 5 bases and J 0 bases, with 15 bases left between them. Germline CDR1 reads MNHEY; CDR2 reads SMNVEV (reference sequence). The CDR3 consists of 16 residues. CDR3 sequence (DNA): TGTGCCAGCAGTCTTCAAATACTGACAAGCACAGATACGCAGTATTTT. It yields the protein CASSLQILTSTDTQYF.

This clonotype occurred a few times. For the CDR3, the DNA is TGCAGTGCTAGAGGCCGGGACAGATCCGAGGGCTACGAGCAGTACTTC. This codes for CSARGRDRSEGYEQYF. The J gene is TRBJ2-7, the V gene TRBV20-1; 7 bases align to TRBD1. Germline-derived CDR1 and CDR2 are DFQATT and SNEGSKA (reference sequence). Trimming at V came to 1 base and at J to 3 bases, leaving 12 bases not matched to a gene. The CDR3 is 16 amino acids.

This clonotype was counted a few times. The chain links TRBV12-3 or TRBV12-4 to TRBJ2-1, with 9 bases fitting TRBD1. The CDR3 contains 14 residues. The V segment lost 6 bases and the J segment 4 bases; nucleotides outside the gene matches: 4. The CDR3 DNA reads as TGTGCCAGCAGGGAGACAGGGGGATACAATGAGCAGTTCTTC. Translating it yields CASRETGGYNEQFF.

The chain links TRBV20-1 to TRBJ2-3, with 7 bases lining up with TRBD1. This CDR3 has 14 amino acids. The germline V gene has CDR1 DFQATT and CDR2 SNEGSKA (reference sequence). Unmatched junction bases numbered 5, after V lost 3 bases and J lost 2 bases. The CDR3 nucleotides read TGCAGTGCTAGTTTAGGGGGCCCCACAGATACGCAGTATTTT. It translates to CSASLGGPTDTQYF.

This clonotype has more than one count but fewer than ten. The chain links TRBV7-2 to TRBJ2-3; no clear D. The length of the CDR3 is 17 residues. Trimming took off 4 bases at V and 5 bases at J, with 22 bases between the two ends. Germline V lookup: CDR1 SGHTA, CDR2 FQGNSA. In DNA form, the CDR3 reads TGTGCCAGCAGCTACGCACCAACGCTCCCCACGGGAGATACGCAGTATTTT. It is translated as CASSYAPTLPTGDTQYF.

The rearrangement joins TRBV5-4 to TRBJ1-1, with D possibly matching TRBD1 (6 bases). Trimming shortened V by 0 bases and J by 3 bases, and 15 bases separated the two germline ends. This CDR3 is 16 amino acids long. CDR1 and CDR2 from the germline V gene are SGHNT and YYREEE (reference sequence). The CDR3 nucleotides are TGTGCCAGCAGCTTGGGACAGGTCGGGGGGGACACTGAAGCTTTCTTT. Protein product: CASSLGQVGGDTEAFF.

The genes are TRBV7-9 and TRBJ1-2, with D possibly being TRBD1 (5 bases). V dropped 5 bases and J dropped 3 bases, with 13 bases sitting between them. This CDR3 contains 14 residues. Germline V CDR1 and CDR2: SEHNR, FQNEAQ (reference sequence). CDR3 protein: CASSPGTEYYGYTF. CDR3 sequence (DNA): TGTGCCAGCAGCCCGGGGACGGAATACTATGGCTACACCTTC.

This clonotype was seen only a few times. This chain connects TRBV20-1 to TRBJ2-5, with 9 bases fitting TRBD2. In germline, CDR1 is DFQATT, CDR2 SNEGSKA (reference sequence). The J segment lost 3 bases and the V segment lost 6 bases, leaving 11 bases of the junction unmatched. The CDR3 loop spans 15 amino acids. This CDR3 reads CSAISGTSLKETQYF. CDR3 nucleotides: TGCAGTGCCATAAGCGGGACTAGCCTTAAAGAGACCCAGTACTTC.

The V gene is TRBV11-3, the J gene TRBJ2-3, with 10 bases identical to TRBD2. Germline V lookup: CDR1 SGHNT, CDR2 YENEEA. The CDR3 spans 15 residues. V shed 4 bases, J shed 2 bases, and the junction held 3 bases outside the gene matches. CDR3 sequence (DNA): TGTGCCAGCAGCTCAAGCGGGAGGGTCACAGATACGCAGTATTTT. Its translation is CASSSSGRVTDTQYF.

The rearrangement uses TRBV14 and TRBJ2-7; D call uncertain. In germline, CDR1 is SGHDN, CDR2 FVKESK. This CDR3 comprises 16 residues. Trimming left V 4 bases short and J 2 bases short, with 18 bases between. CDR3 sequence: CASSPPRGPGAYEQYF. The CDR3 nucleotides are TGTGCCAGCAGCCCCCCCCGCGGCCCAGGAGCCTACGAGCAGTACTTC.

Note on this clonotype: This may arise from a read error, as a much more abundant clone is one base away. The V and J genes are TRBV3-1 and TRBJ2-1; D unresolved. Germline V gene lookup returns CDR1 LGHDT and CDR2 YNNKEL (reference sequence). The ends were cut back, 5 bases at V and 8 bases at J, with 10 bases in the middle. This CDR3 region has 12 residues. The CDR3 DNA sequence: TGTGCCAGCAGCTTGTTTGGGGATGAGCAGTTCTTC. This encodes CASSLFGDEQFF.

This clonotype has more than one count but fewer than ten. CDR3: CASSSPGQGAYQPQHF. As DNA, the CDR3 is TGTGCCAGCAGCTCCCCCGGACAGGGTGCGTATCAGCCCCAGCATTTT. The chain has TRBV7-2 and TRBJ1-5; 8 bases align to TRBD1. J was trimmed by 5 bases and V by 4 bases; bases with no gene match: 10. The germline V gene has CDR1 SGHTA and CDR2 FQGNSA. The CDR3 covers 16 residues.

This clonotype was counted once. J is TRBJ2-4 and V is TRBV28; 10 positions match TRBD2. Near its end, the DNA agrees better with TRBJ2-7, so the J call may be wrong. The CDR3 consists of 15 residues. CDR1 and CDR2 from the germline V gene are MDHEN and SYDVKM. The DNA for the CDR3 is TGTGCCAGCAGCCTTATAGCGGGGGGAGCCTACGAGCAGTACTTC. Protein: CASSLIAGGAYEQYF.

This clonotype was counted only a few times. The chain has TRBV20-1 and TRBJ2-5; TRBD2 is a possible D gene (6 bases). Germline V gene sequence: CDR1 DFQATT, CDR2 SNEGSKA (reference sequence). Trimming left V 3 bases short and J 0 bases short, with 14 bases between. The CDR3 covers 15 residues. The CDR3 nucleotides read TGCAGTGCTAGTAAAGCGGAGGGACACCAAGAGACCCAGTACTTC. This codes for CSASKAEGHQETQYF.

The rearrangement joins TRBV7-2 to TRBJ2-1; D tentatively reads TRBD1 or TRBD2 (5 bases each). Germline CDR1 is SGHTA and CDR2 is FQGNSA. Between the trimmed V and J ends, which lost 10 bases and 5 bases, there was a span of 18 bases. CDR3 length: 14 amino acids. The CDR3 sequence is CATDRGVLDNEQFF. The CDR3 DNA sequence: TGTGCCACCGATAGAGGGGTTCTGGACAATGAGCAGTTCTTC.

This clonotype has only one observation. The chain recombines TRBV4-1 with TRBJ1-4; D is unclear. CDR1 and CDR2 (germline): MGHRA, YSYEKL. CDR3 length: 14 residues. V was clipped by 2 bases and J by 3 bases, with 7 bases between them. The CDR3 nucleotides are TGCGCCAGCAGCCAATGGTGGGCTAATGAAAAACTGTTTTTT. Its protein is CASSQWWANEKLFF.

The chain has TRBV20-1 and TRBJ1-2; D remains unclear. Trimming took off 0 bases at V and 2 bases at J, with 10 bases between the two ends. Germline V lookup: CDR1 DFQATT, CDR2 SNEGSKA (reference sequence). The CDR3 runs to 14 residues. CDR3 sequence reads: CSARDHGRNYGYTF. For the CDR3, the DNA is TGCAGTGCTAGAGATCACGGCAGAAACTATGGCTACACCTTC.